This passage covers 31 T cell receptor beta chains from one sample sequenced in a study of identical twins. From the 5' RACE reads, TCRdb called clonotypes with MiXCR, one entry per CDR3 protein. Among some 790,000 distinct CDR3 sequences listed, roughly 18% were seen once. These data also featured in a second study, about T cells expressing NK-cell markers.

Sequencing was carried out using PBMCs. The receptor set was obtained from a woman younger than 30 in good health.

CDR3 residues: CAISKDRGQETQYF. CDR3 bases: TGTGCCATCAGCAAGGACAGGGGGCAAGAGACCCAGTACTTC. This chain connects TRBV10-3 to TRBJ2-5; TRBD1 aligns across 10 bases. After removal of 6 bases from V and 2 bases from J, the junction contained 3 bases not matched to a gene. The CDR3 has 14 residues. Germline V lookup: CDR1 ENHRY, CDR2 SYGVKD.

This clonotype was seen at least ten times. The J gene is TRBJ2-7, the V gene TRBV11-2; no definite D call. Germline V gene data show CDR1 as SGHAT and CDR2 as FQNNGV. The germline V and J ends were trimmed by 4 bases and 0 bases, with 10 bases remaining between them. This CDR3 is 14 amino acids long. This CDR3 reads CASSSPIDSYEQYF. For the CDR3, the DNA is TGTGCCAGCAGCTCCCCCATTGACTCCTACGAGCAGTACTTC.

There are a few counts of this clonotype. The chain links TRBV7-2 to TRBJ2-1; D might be TRBD2 (6 bases). Germline V gene lookup returns CDR1 SGHTA and CDR2 FQGNSA. Deletions cut 3 bases from V and 0 bases from J, with 9 bases between. There are 15 residues in the CDR3. This chain's CDR3 is CASSFIADSYNEQFF. The CDR3 DNA reads as TGTGCCAGCAGCTTCATAGCGGACTCCTACAATGAGCAGTTCTTC.

The genes are TRBV7-9 and TRBJ2-7; perhaps TRBD2 as D (5 bases). Germline loops: CDR1 SEHNR, CDR2 FQNEAQ (reference sequence). The CDR3 has 14 amino acids. V was pared by 5 bases and J by 7 bases, with 18 bases between. CDR3 nucleotide sequence: TGTGCCAGCAGCCTCGGACTCTCGACGTGGGAGCAGTACTTC. Translated, it gives CASSLGLSTWEQYF.

J is TRBJ1-2 and V is TRBV10-3; 7 bases map to TRBD1. The CDR3 sequence is 15 residues long. Trimming at V came to 4 bases and at J to 4 bases, leaving 9 bases not matched to a gene. CDR1 and CDR2 from the germline V gene are ENHRY and SYGVKD. CDR3 DNA: TGTGCCATCAGTGCCAATGGACAGGCCTCCTATGGCTACACCTTC. This encodes CAISANGQASYGYTF.

The J gene is TRBJ1-2, the V gene TRBV11-2; the D gene is possibly TRBD1 (5 bases). V was clipped by 1 base and J by 6 bases, with 9 bases between them. The CDR3 is 13 amino acids. Germline V gene lookup returns CDR1 SGHAT and CDR2 FQNNGV. The CDR3 loop reads CASSLAGYDGYTF. The CDR3 nucleotides read TGTGCCAGCAGCTTAGCAGGGTATGATGGCTACACCTTC.

A few counts support this clonotype. The J gene is TRBJ2-5, the V gene TRBV10-3; tentatively, D is TRBD2 (5 bases). Germline CDR1 and CDR2: ENHRY and SYGVKD. The CDR3 runs 15 residues. V dropped 4 bases and J dropped 5 bases, with 17 bases sitting between them. CDR3 protein: CAISGREGSSETQYF. For the CDR3, the DNA is TGTGCCATCAGTGGACGGGAAGGATCGAGTGAGACCCAGTACTTC.

CDR3 sequence: CSVEAGSNTGELFF. CDR3 DNA sequence: TGCAGCGTTGAGGCTGGATCGAACACCGGGGAGCTGTTTTTT. This chain links TRBV29-1 with TRBJ2-2; D remains ambiguous. The CDR3 length is 14 residues. Trimming pared 3 bases from V and 0 bases from J, leaving 8 bases between. Germline V gene data show CDR1 as SQVTM and CDR2 as ANQGSEA.

V is TRBV12-3 or TRBV12-4 and J is TRBJ2-7, with D uncertain. Trimming removed 1 base from V and 3 bases from J, with 7 bases in between. The CDR3 contains 13 residues. CDR3 nucleotide sequence: TGTGCCAGCAGTTTAGGGCCTTACTACGAGCAGTACTTC. Its protein product is CASSLGPYYEQYF.

The sample holds a few counts of this clonotype. The V call is TRBV7-2, the J call TRBJ1-2; possibly TRBD1 for D (5 bases). CDR1 and CDR2 (germline): SGHTA, FQGNSA. This CDR3 is 17 amino acids long. V lost 4 bases and J lost 1, with 19 bases in between. This CDR3 reads CASSSSTGANFNYGYTF. CDR3 nucleotides: TGTGCCAGCAGCTCATCAACCGGGGCAAATTTTAACTATGGCTACACCTTC.

This clonotype was seen a handful of times. The genes are TRBV11-2 and TRBJ2-7; a possible D gene is TRBD2 (5 bases). The length of the CDR3 is 18 residues. Germline assignment: CDR1 SGHAT and CDR2 FQNNGV. Deletions cut 2 bases from V and 2 bases from J, with 22 bases between. The CDR3 sequence is CASSLLSGGPSEPYEQYF. The CDR3 DNA reads TGTGCCAGCAGCTTACTTTCTGGCGGGCCCTCCGAGCCCTACGAGCAGTACTTC.

This clonotype has more than one count but fewer than ten. The J gene is TRBJ2-1, the V gene TRBV25-1, with D possibly matching TRBD2 (5 bases). CDR1 is MGHDK, CDR2 SYGVNS, per germline. Deletions cut 4 bases from V and 4 bases from J, with 14 bases between. The CDR3 contains 15 residues. This chain's CDR3 is CASSGNLGIYNEQFF. The CDR3 DNA reads as TGTGCCAGCAGTGGCAATCTCGGGATATACAATGAGCAGTTCTTC.

CDR3 DNA sequence: TGTGCCAGTAGTATCGGACAAGGCTGGGCCAACGTCCTGACTTTC. It is translated as CASSIGQGWANVLTF. This sequence joins TRBV19 and TRBJ2-6, with D tentatively TRBD1 (5 bases). V shed 3 bases and J shed 5 bases, with 11 bases lying between them. The germline gives CDR1 LNHDA, CDR2 SQIVND (reference sequence). CDR3 length equals 15 residues.

In its sample, this clonotype was seen a few times. The rearrangement joins TRBV10-3 to TRBJ2-5; possibly TRBD2 for D (6 bases). The V gene lost 11 bases and the J gene lost 3 bases, with 16 bases spanning the gap. The CDR3 covers 13 residues. The germline V gene has CDR1 ENHRY and CDR2 SYGVKD. The CDR3 is CAVAEDPEETQYF. Written as DNA, the CDR3 is TGTGCCGTAGCGGAGGATCCCGAAGAGACCCAGTACTTC.

The chain uses TRBV6-1 and TRBJ1-5, with TRBD1 matching over 8 bases. The CDR3 length is 16 residues. Looked up from germline, CDR1 is MNHNS and CDR2 is SASEGT. Trimming at V came to 6 bases and at J to 7 bases, leaving 14 bases not matched to a gene. The CDR3 spells CASRSLDRVTGQPQHF. In DNA form, the CDR3 reads TGTGCCAGCAGATCTTTGGACAGGGTGACGGGGCAGCCCCAGCATTTT.

The chain uses TRBV20-1 and TRBJ2-1; D is unresolved. V was pared by 5 bases and J by 9 bases, with 11 bases between. The CDR3 loop spans 11 amino acids. The germline V gene encodes CDR1 DFQATT and CDR2 SNEGSKA (reference sequence). The DNA for the CDR3 is TGCAGTGCTGGCCCCATTGTTGAGCAGTTCTTC. The encoded protein is CSAGPIVEQFF.

The V gene is TRBV21-1, the J gene TRBJ1-6. TRBV21-1 is labeled a pseudogene. The CDR3 has 15 amino acids. The CDR3 DNA reads TGTGCCAGCAGCAGCAGGGCCCACTATAATTCACCCCTCCACTTT. This codes for CASSSRAHYNSPLHF.

In this sample, this clonotype turned up a few times. The chain links TRBV12-3 or TRBV12-4 to TRBJ1-2; D uncertain. V shed 3 bases and J shed 5 bases, with 16 bases lying between them. CDR3 length equals 15 residues. The CDR3 loop reads CASSFVGSYSYGYTF. DNA for the CDR3: TGTGCCAGCAGTTTTGTCGGGAGCTACAGTTATGGCTACACCTTC.

This clonotype turned up a few times. This rearrangement joins TRBV7-7 to TRBJ2-2; the D is unclear. The CDR3 is made up of 15 amino acids. V was cut by 5 bases and J by 6 bases, with 16 bases left in between. Germline CDR1 SSHAT, CDR2 FNYEAQ (reference sequence). In DNA form, the CDR3 reads TGTGCCAGCAGCCCCGGCCAGTCTGGTCCCGGGGAGCTGTTTTTT. It encodes CASSPGQSGPGELFF.

V is TRBV24-1 and J is TRBJ2-5; 11 positions agree with TRBD1. V was pared by 9 bases and J by 5 bases, with 10 bases of the junction left unmatched. Germline lookup yields CDR1 KGHDR and CDR2 SFDVKD. The CDR3 runs 15 residues. In nucleotides, the CDR3 is TGTGCCACCGGGATGGACAGGGGGCGTAGGGAGACCCAGTACTTC. This encodes CATGMDRGRRETQYF.

V gene TRBV20-1 combines with J gene TRBJ2-7, with D perhaps matching TRBD2 (6 bases). V lost 6 bases, J lost 6 bases, and 24 bases lay in between. CDR1 and CDR2 from the germline V gene are DFQATT and SNEGSKA (reference sequence). The CDR3 runs 15 residues. CDR3 coding DNA: TGCAGTGCGCCACTCTTAGCGGTCCCCTCCGGCGAGCAGTACTTC. It translates to CSAPLLAVPSGEQYF.

This clonotype was found a few times. CDR3 DNA sequence: TGCGCCAGCAGCCAACTTGGTGCCGCCTTAGCTAACTATGGCTACACCTTC. Translation: CASSQLGAALANYGYTF. V is TRBV4-3 and J is TRBJ1-2; D ambiguous. Per the germline V gene, CDR1 is LGHNA and CDR2 is YSLEER. Trimming removed 2 bases from V and 0 bases from J, with 16 bases in between. CDR3 length: 17 amino acids.

This sequence joins TRBV5-1 and TRBJ2-7; the match to TRBD1 covers 7 bases. V gave up 0 bases and J gave up 0 bases; unmatched junction bases: 6. Germline V gives CDR1 SGHRS, CDR2 YFSETQ. The CDR3 covers 16 residues. CDR3 nucleotides: TGCGCCAGCAGCTTGGCCGACAGGGTGGACTCCTACGAGCAGTACTTC. Amino acids: CASSLADRVDSYEQYF. Variable domain in full (rest from reference TRBV5-1 and TRBJ2-7): KAGVTQTPRYLIKTRGQQVTLSCSPISGHRSVSWYQQTPGQGLQFLFEYFSETQRNKGNFPGRFSGRQFSNSRSEMNVSTLELGDSALYLCASSLADRVDSYEQYFGPGTRLTVT.

This chain connects TRBV10-3 to TRBJ2-1; D is perhaps TRBD2 (7 bases). CDR1 is ENHRY and CDR2 is SYGVKD in the germline V gene. This CDR3 has 11 residues. The CDR3 sequence: CASGAGDEQFF. CDR3 coding DNA: TGTGCTTCGGGGGCGGGGGATGAGCAGTTCTTC.

This clonotype was counted a few times. The rearrangement joins TRBV7-3 to TRBJ2-3, with unresolved D. The CDR3 is 14 amino acids. Per germline, CDR1 SGHTA and CDR2 FQGTGA. Trimming left V 1 base short and J 2 bases short, with 7 bases between. CDR3 protein: CASSLIGDTDTQYF. The CDR3 DNA follows: TGTGCCAGCAGCTTAATTGGGGACACAGATACGCAGTATTTT.

The chain carries TRBV20-1 and TRBJ2-5, with a tentative D call TRBD1 (6 bases). Trimming removed 6 bases at V and 6 bases at J, with 8 bases between. The germline V gene has CDR1 DFQATT and CDR2 SNEGSKA (reference sequence). The CDR3 length is 10 residues. Written as DNA, the CDR3 is TGCAGTGCCTGGGGGCAGACCCAGTACTTC. It translates to CSAWGQTQYF.

Written as DNA, the CDR3 is TGCGCCAGCAGCTCGGACACGGCTCGATACGAGCAGTACTTC. It encodes CASSSDTARYEQYF. The chain uses TRBV5-1 and TRBJ2-7; perhaps TRBD1 as D (5 bases). The V end was cut by 3 bases, the J end by 4 bases, with 14 bases between. In germline, CDR1 is SGHRS, CDR2 YFSETQ. This CDR3 is built from 14 residues.

This clonotype occurred a few times. The V call is TRBV10-1, the J call TRBJ2-7; 7 bases map to TRBD1. After removal of 2 bases from V and 1 base from J, the junction contained 8 bases not matched to a gene. This CDR3 spans 16 amino acids. Germline CDR1 WNHNN, CDR2 SYGVQD (reference sequence). CDR3 loop: CASSETSGQSSYEQYF. CDR3 DNA sequence: TGCGCCAGCAGTGAGACCTCGGGACAGTCGTCCTACGAGCAGTACTTC.

This sequence joins TRBV6-2 or TRBV6-3 and TRBJ2-4; 8 nucleotides line up with TRBD1. From germline, CDR1 is MNHEY and CDR2 SVGEGT. The CDR3 has 16 amino acids. Trimming took 2 bases from V and 6 from J; bases not matched to a gene: 9. CDR3 in amino acids: CASSYAPGQGLNIQYF. In nucleotides, the CDR3 is TGTGCCAGCAGTTACGCCCCTGGACAGGGCTTAAACATTCAGTACTTC.

This clonotype came up a few times. This chain connects TRBV9 to TRBJ2-5, with D possibly matching TRBD2 (7 bases). Germline V gives CDR1 SGDLS, CDR2 YYNGEE. This CDR3 has 15 amino acids. V dropped 0 bases and J dropped 2 bases, with 11 bases sitting between them. The CDR3 nucleotides are TGTGCCAGCAGCGTAGGGGGGGGCGTACAAGAGACCCAGTACTTC. Its translation is CASSVGGGVQETQYF.

The CDR3 reads CASSLFLAGTQETQYF. CDR3 coding DNA: TGCGCCAGCAGCCTCTTCTTAGCGGGTACTCAAGAGACCCAGTACTTC. The chain recombines TRBV4-3 with TRBJ2-5; TRBD2 matches 7 bases. After removal of 4 bases from V and 2 bases from J, the junction contained 10 bases not matched to a gene. Germline V gene data show CDR1 as LGHNA and CDR2 as YSLEER. This CDR3 is 16 amino acids long.